The 22 T cell receptor beta chains below come from one sample, sequenced in a study of cytomegalovirus exposure and HLA in healthy donors. The PCR had 60 Vbeta and 13 Jbeta primers. The data were produced by immunoSEQ multiplex PCR, yet TCRdb's version contains in-frame clones alone and is incomplete. The data show about 140,000 clones, about 82% seen once. The specimen sequenced was PBMCs. These receptor sequences come from a man aged 25 to 40 in good health and CMV-seronegative.

The CDR3: CASSKDTGEAGNTIYF. Here the CDR3 DNA reads TGTGCCAGCAGCAAGGATACAGGGGAAGCTGGAAACACCATATATTTT. The chain combines TRBV21-1 with TRBJ1-3; TRBD1, the D gene given by the table, was not confirmed from the DNA. TRBV21-1 is flagged as a pseudogene. This CDR3 contains 16 residues.

This clone was picked up one time. The gene calls are TRBV7-8 and TRBJ2-7, with 7 bases lining up with TRBD1. The junction had 14 bases not matched to a gene; V was cut back by 5 bases and J by 7 bases. The CDR3 is made up of 15 amino acids. Germline-derived CDR1 and CDR2 are SGHVS and FQNEAQ. The CDR3 DNA sequence: TGTGCCAGCAGCAGCCGGGACAGACACCTACGGGAGCAGTACTTC. Encoded protein: CASSSRDRHLREQYF. Full variable domain (outside the CDR3, taken from reference TRBV7-8 and TRBJ2-7): GAGVSQSPRYKVAKRGQDVALRCDPISGHVSLFWYQQALGQGPEFLTYFQNEAQLDKSGLPSDRFFAERPEGSVSTLKIQRTQQEDSAVYLCASSSRDRHLREQYFGPGTRLTVT.

This clone was recorded only once. The chain couples TRBV5-5 to TRBJ1-2, with 7 bases lining up with TRBD1. This CDR3 has 15 amino acids. Germline CDR1 reads SGHKS; CDR2 reads YYEKEE (reference sequence). V dropped 4 bases and J dropped 2; count of bases not matched to a gene: 8. In DNA, the CDR3 is TGTGCCAGCAGCCCAACAGGGACAGTAAACTATGGCTACACCTTC. As protein: CASSPTGTVNYGYTF.

V and J are TRBV5-1 and TRBJ1-2; 7 nucleotides match TRBD1. This CDR3 contains 16 residues. In germline, CDR1 is SGHRS, CDR2 YFSETQ. The ends lost 0 bases at V and 2 bases at J; junction bases unmatched: 7. Here the CDR3 DNA reads TGCGCCAGCAGCTTGGGCCACCGGGACAGCAACTATGGCTACACCTTC. Translation gives CASSLGHRDSNYGYTF. The complete variable domain, with remaining parts taken from reference TRBV5-1 and TRBJ1-2, reads KAGVTQTPRYLIKTRGQQVTLSCSPISGHRSVSWYQQTPGQGLQFLFEYFSETQRNKGNFPGRFSGRQFSNSRSEMNVSTLELGDSALYLCASSLGHRDSNYGYTFGSGTRLTVV.

The rearrangement uses TRBV6-5 and TRBJ2-1; D possibly corresponds to TRBD2 (6 bases). This CDR3 contains 14 residues. The germline V gene encodes CDR1 MNHEY and CDR2 SVGAGI. V lost 2 bases and J lost 6, with 11 bases in between. The CDR3 loop reads CASSYPGGLNEQFF. CDR3 nucleotide sequence: TGTGCCAGCAGTTACCCCGGAGGGCTCAATGAGCAGTTCTTC.

This chain joins TRBV28 and TRBJ1-4, with 9 bases fitting TRBD1. V trimming: 6 bases; J trimming: 7 bases; junction bases outside the gene matches: 9. The germline CDR1 and CDR2 sequences are MDHEN and SYDVKM. The CDR3 length is 15 residues. The CDR3 sequence is CASSPSWTGVEKLFF. The DNA for the CDR3 is TGTGCCAGCAGCCCATCGTGGACAGGGGTTGAAAAACTGTTTTTT.

The rearrangement uses TRBV19 and TRBJ2-7; possibly TRBD1 for D (6 bases). This CDR3 is 12 amino acids long. From germline, CDR1 is LNHDA and CDR2 SQIVND (reference sequence). The V gene lost 6 bases and the J gene lost 3 bases, with 9 bases spanning the gap. The CDR3 bases are TGTGCCAGTAGCTTACAGGGCTACGAGCAGTACTTC. Its protein product is CASSLQGYEQYF.

The chain uses TRBV18 and TRBJ2-7; a possible D gene is TRBD1 (6 bases). The CDR3 runs 15 residues. Trimming left V 6 bases short and J 0 bases short, with 15 bases between. Per the germline V gene, CDR1 is KGHSH and CDR2 is LQKENI. The CDR3 coding sequence is TGTGCCAGCTCCCTCACAGGGTTTAGCTCCTACGAGCAGTACTTC. Amino acids: CASSLTGFSSYEQYF.

On this clone itself: An end of the junction does not agree with germline; a read error may underlie this. V usage is TRBV28 and J usage is TRBJ1-5, with D hard to call. The CDR3 totals 18 residues. Germline V CDR1 and CDR2: MDHEN, SYDVKM. The chain's CDR3 is CASRELQRGVGSNQPQNF. The DNA for the CDR3 is TGTGCCAGCAGAGAACTGCAACGCGGGGTAGGTAGCAATCAGCCCCAGAATTTT.

The chain uses TRBV19 and TRBJ2-7; weak D call: TRBD2 (5 bases). V gave up 4 bases and J gave up 3 bases, with 13 bases separating them. The CDR3 is 14 residues long. Germline values: CDR1 LNHDA, CDR2 SQIVND (reference sequence). In DNA form, the CDR3 reads TGTGCCAGTAGTAGGCAGTTCGACTACTACGAGCAGTACTTC. This encodes CASSRQFDYYEQYF.

V and J are TRBV5-6 and TRBJ1-3, with D perhaps matching TRBD1 (6 bases). Trimming cost V 2 bases and J 0 bases, with 12 bases left between them. Germline V gene lookup returns CDR1 SGHDT and CDR2 YYEEEE. The CDR3 length is 16 residues. CDR3 DNA sequence: TGTGCCAGCAGCTTTGTGGGCAGGGGCTCTGGAAACACCATATATTTT. As protein: CASSFVGRGSGNTIYF.

V is TRBV9 and J is TRBJ2-3, with no clear D. The CDR3 length is 13 residues. Germline assignment: CDR1 SGDLS and CDR2 YYNGEE. V dropped 0 bases and J dropped 2 bases, with 4 bases sitting between them. DNA for the CDR3: TGTGCCAGCAGCGTAGTCTTCACAGATACGCAGTATTTT. Its translation is CASSVVFTDTQYF.

This chain links TRBV7-8 with TRBJ2-7; TRBD2 might be the D (7 bases). Germline loops: CDR1 SGHVS, CDR2 FQNEAQ. This CDR3 is built from 15 residues. The V end was cut by 0 bases, the J end by 1 base, with 10 bases between. The CDR3 coding sequence is TGTGCCAGCAGCTTAGCCAGGGGAGGGTCCTACGAGCAGTACTTC. This gives the protein CASSLARGGSYEQYF.

The chain carries TRBV5-5 and TRBJ1-5; possible D gene TRBD1, 6 bases. The V and J ends lost 4 bases and 0 bases respectively, with 17 bases between them. Looked up from germline, CDR1 is SGHKS and CDR2 is YYEKEE (reference sequence). This CDR3 has 17 residues. The CDR3 DNA sequence: TGTGCCAGCAGCACCACAGGGAGCCAAATTAGCAATCAGCCCCAGCATTTT. Protein sequence: CASSTTGSQISNQPQHF.

The chain is built from TRBV5-1 and TRBJ2-7, with 7 bases lining up with TRBD1. V lost 2 bases to trimming and J lost 6 bases; unmatched junction nucleotides: 5. The CDR3 is 13 residues long. CDR1 is SGHRS and CDR2 is YFSETQ in the germline V gene. DNA of the CDR3: TGCGCCAGCAGCTTAGCAGGGGGTAGCGAGCAGTACTTC. Translated, it gives CASSLAGGSEQYF.

The table lists this clone with a few counts. This chain joins TRBV5-4 and TRBJ2-7; TRBD1 matches at 7 bases. V shed 2 bases, J shed 0 bases, and the junction held 5 bases outside the gene matches. Germline assignment: CDR1 SGHNT and CDR2 YYREEE (reference sequence). The CDR3 extends over 15 amino acids. CDR3 sequence (DNA): TGTGCCAGCAGCTTAACGACAGGGAGCTCCTACGAGCAGTACTTC. Encoded protein: CASSLTTGSSYEQYF.

The J gene is TRBJ2-5, the V gene TRBV5-1; 7 bases fit TRBD1. V shed 3 bases, J shed 5 bases, and the junction held 7 bases outside the gene matches. The CDR3 is made up of 14 amino acids. Germline V gene data show CDR1 as SGHRS and CDR2 as YFSETQ. The CDR3 spells CASSSQGVGETQYF. The CDR3 nucleotides read TGCGCCAGCAGCTCGCAGGGGGTTGGGGAGACCCAGTACTTC.

As to this clone: Its ends do not fully match the called genes, so a read error is possible. The CDR3 protein is CASSPGPGREAFF. CDR3 in DNA: TGTGCTAGCAGCCCGGGACCCGGGAGAGAAGCTTTCTTT. The rearrangement joins TRBV7-7 to TRBJ1-1; a weak D match, TRBD1 (5 bases). The CDR3 spans 13 residues. Looked up from germline, CDR1 is SSHAT and CDR2 is FNYEAQ (reference sequence).

The V call is TRBV27, the J call TRBJ1-2, with 7 bases identical to TRBD1. The V gene's germline CDR1 is MNHEY and CDR2 SMNVEV (reference sequence). CDR3 length: 13 residues. Trimming at V came to 2 bases and at J to 6 bases, leaving 3 bases not matched to a gene. CDR3 amino acids: CASSLQGGNGYTF. CDR3 DNA sequence: TGTGCCAGCAGTTTACAGGGGGGCAATGGCTACACCTTC.

The chain has TRBV28 and TRBJ1-2; 9 nucleotides agree with TRBD1. Germline loops: CDR1 MDHEN, CDR2 SYDVKM. The CDR3 sequence is 17 residues long. Germline trimming cut 3 bases from V and 1 base from J; bases unmatched to any gene: 9. The CDR3: CASSFRRGGQGNYGYTF. The CDR3 DNA is TGTGCCAGCAGTTTTCGAAGGGGGGGACAGGGTAACTATGGCTACACCTTC.

The chain joins TRBV7-8 to TRBJ2-7, with 9 bases fitting TRBD1. The CDR3 loop spans 15 amino acids. Germline trimming cut 1 base from V and 2 bases from J; bases unmatched to any gene: 3. Germline V gene data show CDR1 as SGHVS and CDR2 as FQNEAQ. The CDR3 loop reads CASSLVRTGAYEQYF. In nucleotides, the CDR3 is TGTGCCAGCAGCTTAGTTCGGACAGGGGCCTACGAGCAGTACTTC.

The J gene is TRBJ1-5, the V gene TRBV5-1, with 9 bases identical to TRBD1. CDR1 SGHRS and CDR2 YFSETQ come from the germline V gene. The CDR3 loop spans 15 amino acids. Losses at the gene ends were 1 base for V and 6 bases for J; bases not matched to a gene: 5. The CDR3 here is CASSLPGTGRQPQHF. Written as DNA, the CDR3 is TGCGCCAGCAGCTTGCCCGGGACAGGGCGTCAGCCCCAGCATTTT.